This T cell receptor beta chain was observed in a study of cytomegalovirus exposure and HLA in healthy donors. Primers: 60 Vbeta forward and 13 Jbeta reverse. Profiling relied on immunoSEQ multiplex PCR, and the TCRdb table lists in-frame clones only, not all of them. The sample lists 200,000 or so clones; roughly 80% were seen once. Of note for this clone: Its antigen is unidentified.

In germline, CDR1 is SGHRS, CDR2 YFSETQ. V lost 4 bases and J 6 bases, leaving 12 bases between the germline ends. The length of the CDR3 is 13 residues. Overall study results and limits: 87-base-pair reads could not separate some V segments, including TRBV6-2 and TRBV6-3.

This receptor was obtained from a man aged 45-65 years in good health and CMV-seronegative. V usage is TRBV5-1 and J usage is TRBJ2-3; possibly TRBD2 for D (7 bases). The specimen was PBMCs. The CDR3 is CASSPEGGDTQYF. As DNA, the CDR3 is TGCGCCAGCAGCCCGGAGGGGGGGGATACGCAGTATTTT.